The clone carrying this T cell receptor (beta chain) appeared many times. Its antigen remains unidentified. The data stem from a study of molecular identifiers for immune sequencing clone quantification. Whole-study results and caveats: Jurkat TCR RNA from one cell was spiked into about a million naive cells, and it was reportedly detectable there. Effector cells had over 97% of their molecules in clones above 20 RNA copies, while naive cells had under 1%.

V dropped 3 bases and J dropped 2; count of bases not matched to a gene: 4. The CDR3 sequence is 15 residues long. The germline CDR1 and CDR2 sequences are SQVTM and ANQGSEA. The bulk TCR libraries were made with methods described before and with listed TCR primers. TCRdb reprocessed the PCR reads with MiXCR, giving one entry per CDR3 protein. The sample includes around 470,000 distinct CDR3 sequences, 20% to 25% seen only once; the top ten take about 0.8%. When naive CD8 T cells were sorted, they were gated as CD8+CD4-CCR7+CD45RA+. The sequence was obtained from a human donor in good health. Some libraries in this study had Jurkat cell RNA spiked in. This chain joins TRBV29-1 and TRBJ2-1; 10 bases line up with TRBD2. Material: naive CD8+ T cells from blood, with Jurkat cell RNA spiked in. Described subset: FACS-sorted CD8+CD4-CCR7+CD45RA+ naive T cells. CDR3 region: CSVDGTSGAYNEQFF. As DNA, the CDR3 is TGCAGCGTTGATGGAACTAGCGGGGCCTACAATGAGCAGTTCTTC.